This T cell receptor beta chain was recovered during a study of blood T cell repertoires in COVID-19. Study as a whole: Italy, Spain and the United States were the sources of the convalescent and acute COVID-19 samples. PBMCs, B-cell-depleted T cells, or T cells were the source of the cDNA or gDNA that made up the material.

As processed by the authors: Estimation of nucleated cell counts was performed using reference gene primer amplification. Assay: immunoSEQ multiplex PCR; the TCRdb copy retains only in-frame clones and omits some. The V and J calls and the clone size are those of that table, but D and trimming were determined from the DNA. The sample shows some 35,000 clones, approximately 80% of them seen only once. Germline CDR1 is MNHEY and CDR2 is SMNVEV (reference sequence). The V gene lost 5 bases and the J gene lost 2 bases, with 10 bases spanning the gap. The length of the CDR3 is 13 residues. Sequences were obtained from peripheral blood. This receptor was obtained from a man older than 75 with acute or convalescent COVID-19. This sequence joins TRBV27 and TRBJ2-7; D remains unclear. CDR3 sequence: CASSPLSTYEQYF. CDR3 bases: TGTGCCAGCAGTCCACTATCGACCTACGAGCAGTACTTC.